This is a list of T cell receptor beta chains from one sample in a study of cytomegalovirus exposure and HLA in healthy donors. The method was immunoSEQ multiplex PCR; TCRdb's version includes in-frame clones alone and lacks a portion of them. The sample contains more than 50,000 clones, approximately 70% of which appear only once. Source material: PBMCs. All receptors come from a woman in her sixties or seventies in good health and CMV-seropositive. CDR3s include the opening cysteine and the closing phenylalanine or tryptophan. The order of the fields is CDR3 protein, V gene.

CDR3 protein: CASSPLGDEQFF; V gene: TRBV6-5
CDR3 protein: CASSPGLISGNTIYF; V gene: TRBV18
CDR3 protein: CAWSFLGLAGDPFETQYF; V gene: TRBV30
CDR3 protein: CASSYTENTEAFF; V gene: TRBV11-2
CDR3 protein: CASSLVSAGGNTGELFF; V gene: TRBV7-2
CDR3 protein: CASSEPGGPADTQYF; V gene: TRBV2
CDR3 protein: CASQEGGTAQIYGYTF; V gene: TRBV2
CDR3 protein: CASSPRTDSINEKLFF; V gene: TRBV18
CDR3 protein: CSSSLSGIINSPLHF; V gene: TRBV7-9
CDR3 protein: CASSLSSLTGAREQYF; V gene: TRBV27
CDR3 protein: CASSRDTSNQPQHF; V gene: TRBV7-2
CDR3 protein: CASSLVGGGQNTEAFF; V gene: TRBV7-8
CDR3 protein: CASSMGQGDEKLFF; V gene: TRBV19
CDR3 protein: CASNSGVAEAFF; V gene: TRBV2
CDR3 protein: CASTIADTNTGELFF; V gene: TRBV9
CDR3 protein: CASSLGDSLNYGYTF; V gene: TRBV7-6
CDR3 protein: CASSPDSNYGYTF; V gene: TRBV5-5
CDR3 protein: CASSEGTGSYNEQFF; V gene: TRBV10-1
CDR3 protein: CASSPLAGGYSGANVLTF; V gene: TRBV5-1
CDR3 protein: CASSYGGGLTYEQYF; V gene: TRBV6-5
CDR3 protein: CASSYGQGTDTQYF; V gene: TRBV6-5
CDR3 protein: CASSLWEGTEAFF; V gene: TRBV7-2
CDR3 protein: CASSVGQTGEQYF; V gene: TRBV6-5
CDR3 protein: CASTLLRDGGGYTF; V gene: TRBV6-1
CDR3 protein: CASAGNTEAFF; V gene: TRBV5-6
CDR3 protein: CARANSPLHF; V gene: TRBV5-1
CDR3 protein: CASSEEAGGELFF; V gene: TRBV2
CDR3 protein: CASSLDVGGGTDTQYF; V gene: TRBV5-1
CDR3 protein: CASSLVGAYEQFF; V gene: TRBV7-2
CDR3 protein: CASSEWGVVTEAFF; V gene: TRBV7-2
CDR3 protein: CASSSLAGPYNEQFF; V gene: TRBV7-8
CDR3 protein: CASSPPSAPGTSGLYNEQFF; V gene: TRBV7-8
CDR3 protein: CASSYQEDRQYF; V gene: TRBV6-6
CDR3 protein: CASSLGPAGEYNEQFF; V gene: TRBV9
CDR3 protein: CASSHRMDRFSNQPQHF; V gene: TRBV7-9
CDR3 protein: CASSDARDTLQNTEAFF; V gene: TRBV6-1
CDR3 protein: CASSLGLSSGEEETQYF; V gene: TRBV5-1
CDR3 protein: CASSSGTSGGLEAQYF; V gene: TRBV7-3
CDR3 protein: CASSPGVDYGYTF; V gene: TRBV2
CDR3 protein: CASSPIATGTGDSPLHF; V gene: TRBV18
CDR3 protein: CASSQDRGGSYNEQFF; V gene: TRBV4-2
CDR3 protein: CASTPQGSLPQHF; V gene: TRBV7-2
CDR3 protein: CSVEHREQNTEAFF; V gene: TRBV29-1
CDR3 protein: CASNQGGSNQPQHF; V gene: TRBV2
CDR3 protein: CASSPGRAPDTQYF; V gene: TRBV18
CDR3 protein: CASSLTGWNGYTF; V gene: TRBV27
CDR3 protein: CASSTHRGPDEKLFF; V gene: TRBV6-1
CDR3 protein: CASSRGATVADTQYF; V gene: TRBV5-1
CDR3 protein: CASSHLKGGGRNTEAFF; V gene: TRBV7-9
CDR3 protein: CASSPLGESEAFF; V gene: TRBV18
CDR3 protein: CASSPPGQGREGYTF; V gene: TRBV18
CDR3 protein: CASSTGHGSYEQYF; V gene: TRBV19
CDR3 protein: CASSYRPEVEKLFF; V gene: TRBV6-6
CDR3 protein: CASSPRGSGRDYGYTF; V gene: TRBV28
CDR3 protein: CASRQDTVAAPKETQYF; V gene: TRBV4-3